These 13 T cell receptor beta chains originate from one sample sequenced in a study of PD-1 blockade in classical Hodgkin lymphoma. Repertoires were generated with immunoSEQ multiplex PCR, while TCRdb's copy carries only in-frame clones and drops some. The sample has 20,000 to 25,000 clones; 91% are singletons. Time point described: newly diagnosed, previously untreated cHL patient sample. Purification of CD4+ T cells from thawed PBMCs was achieved by magnetic negative selection. Source material: CD4+ T cells from blood. These receptors were collected from a human donor with classical Hodgkin lymphoma.

The genes are TRBV19 and TRBJ2-7; no clear D. The germline V and J ends were trimmed by 2 bases and 2 bases, with 13 bases remaining between them. This CDR3 is built from 15 residues. Germline lookup yields CDR1 LNHDA and CDR2 SQIVND (reference sequence). The CDR3 is CASSIRTGPTYEQYF. The CDR3 region has the DNA TGTGCCAGTAGTATAAGAACCGGGCCCACCTACGAGCAGTACTTC.

The chain links TRBV20-1 to TRBJ1-1; D is undetermined. Germline loops: CDR1 DFQATT, CDR2 SNEGSKA (reference sequence). Trimming took 3 bases from V and 1 from J, leaving 3 bases between them. There are 11 residues in the CDR3. The CDR3 reads CSASENTEAFF. For the CDR3, the DNA is TGCAGTGCTAGCGAGAACACTGAAGCTTTCTTT.

The chain combines TRBV18 with TRBJ2-7, with TRBD1 as a possible D gene (6 bases). The CDR3 sequence is 14 residues long. CDR1 is KGHSH and CDR2 is LQKENI in the germline V gene. V shed 1 base and J shed 2 bases, with 9 bases lying between them. The CDR3, as DNA: TGTGCCAGCTCACCACGAAGGGACACCTACGAGCAGTACTTC. It codes for CASSPRRDTYEQYF. The complete variable domain, with remaining parts taken from reference TRBV18 and TRBJ2-7, reads NAGVMQNPRHLVRRRGQEARLRCSPMKGHSHVYWYRQLPEEGLKFMVYLQKENIIDESGMPKERFSAEFPKEGPSILRIQQVVRGDSAAYFCASSPRRDTYEQYFGPGTRLTVT.

V and J are TRBV6-5 and TRBJ1-1, with 7 nucleotides matching TRBD1. The CDR3 sequence is 13 residues long. Germline CDR1 is MNHEY and CDR2 is SVGAGI. The ends lost 7 bases at V and 2 bases at J; junction bases unmatched: 4. CDR3 protein: CASIGQENTEAFF. The CDR3 coding sequence is TGTGCCAGCATAGGACAGGAAAACACTGAAGCTTTCTTT.

This sequence joins TRBV30 and TRBJ2-5; 8 positions match TRBD1. After removal of 0 bases from V and 4 bases from J, the junction contained 7 bases not matched to a gene. This CDR3 spans 15 amino acids. Germline CDR1 GTSNPN, CDR2 SVGIG (reference sequence). CDR3 loop: CAWSVGDRIRETQYF. CDR3 DNA sequence: TGTGCCTGGAGTGTCGGGGACAGGATTCGAGAGACCCAGTACTTC.

The rearrangement joins TRBV18 to TRBJ2-5; 9 nucleotides match TRBD1. Germline V gene lookup returns CDR1 KGHSH and CDR2 LQKENI. V shed 6 bases, J shed 2 bases, and the junction held 7 bases outside the gene matches. This CDR3 has 15 residues. DNA of the CDR3: TGTGCCAGCTCGTTCGGACAGGGGCTTCAAGAGACCCAGTACTTC. Amino acids: CASSFGQGLQETQYF.

This clone occurred once. The rearrangement links TRBV11-2 to TRBJ2-1; TRBD1 agrees at 7 bases. Germline V gene sequence: CDR1 SGHAT, CDR2 FQNNGV. V lost 1 base, J lost 9 bases, and 9 bases stayed unmatched. This CDR3 has 15 residues. The CDR3 sequence: CASSLAGGQLSEQFF. The CDR3, as DNA: TGTGCCAGCAGCTTAGCTGGGGGACAGCTCAGTGAGCAGTTCTTC.

This rearrangement joins TRBV11-2 to TRBJ1-4, with a weak D call TRBD1 (5 bases). The V gene lost 5 bases and the J gene lost 8 bases, with 12 bases spanning the gap. The CDR3 has 13 amino acids. Germline V lookup: CDR1 SGHAT, CDR2 FQNNGV. In DNA form, the CDR3 reads TGTGCCAGCAGCCCTCGCCGGGACGAAAAACTGTTTTTT. It codes for CASSPRRDEKLFF. The full variable domain, in which reference TRBV11-2 and TRBJ1-4 provide the parts outside the CDR3, is EAGVAQSPRYKIIEKRQSVAFWCNPISGHATLYWYQQILGQGPKLLIQFQNNGVVDDSQLPKDRFSAERLKGVDSTLKIQPAKLEDSAVYLCASSPRRDEKLFFGSGTQLSVL.

There are a few counts of this clone. The genes are TRBV4-1 and TRBJ1-5, with D hard to call. V lost 0 bases, J lost 2 bases, and 11 bases lay in between. Germline V CDR1 and CDR2: MGHRA, YSYEKL. The CDR3 contains 16 residues. The CDR3 DNA follows: TGCGCCAGCAGCCAAGATGGAGGCTTAGGCAATCAGCCCCAGCATTTT. Protein product: CASSQDGGLGNQPQHF.

This clone turned up a few times. The rearrangement links TRBV28 to TRBJ1-2, with 7 nucleotides matching TRBD1. The CDR3 covers 15 residues. V shed 5 bases, J shed 5 bases, and the junction held 11 bases outside the gene matches. Germline CDR1 MDHEN, CDR2 SYDVKM. The CDR3 nucleotides read TGTGCCAGCAGTATTACCCCAGGGGGGATATATGGCTACACCTTC. It yields the protein CASSITPGGIYGYTF.

V is TRBV10-2 and J is TRBJ2-1; TRBD2 matches 9 bases. The CDR3 extends over 16 amino acids. The J segment lost 8 bases and the V segment lost 6 bases, leaving 14 bases of the junction unmatched. Germline V gene lookup returns CDR1 WSHSY and CDR2 SAAADI. CDR3 nucleotides: TGCGCCAGCAGCTCCCTACTGGCGGGGGGGCCCGATGAGCAGTTCTTC. It yields the protein CASSSLLAGGPDEQFF.

The table lists this clone with a count of one. The J gene is TRBJ1-5, the V gene TRBV19, with 7 bases aligning to TRBD1. This CDR3 is 15 amino acids long. V dropped 3 bases and J dropped 2; count of bases not matched to a gene: 4. Germline CDR1 is LNHDA and CDR2 is SQIVND (reference sequence). CDR3 in amino acids: CASSMGQSRNQPQHF. The CDR3 nucleotides read TGTGCCAGTAGTATGGGACAGTCTCGCAATCAGCCCCAGCATTTT.

This chain links TRBV18 with TRBJ2-7; TRBD1 agrees at 7 bases. Germline V CDR1 and CDR2: KGHSH, LQKENI. The V and J ends lost 3 bases and 6 bases, in that order; junction bases with no gene match: 11. This CDR3 is built from 15 residues. The CDR3 sequence: CASSPRTGTTSEQYF. The DNA of the CDR3 is TGTGCCAGCTCACCGAGGACAGGAACGACGTCCGAGCAGTACTTC. Variable domain in full (rest from reference TRBV18 and TRBJ2-7): NAGVMQNPRHLVRRRGQEARLRCSPMKGHSHVYWYRQLPEEGLKFMVYLQKENIIDESGMPKERFSAEFPKEGPSILRIQQVVRGDSAAYFCASSPRTGTTSEQYFGPGTRLTVT.